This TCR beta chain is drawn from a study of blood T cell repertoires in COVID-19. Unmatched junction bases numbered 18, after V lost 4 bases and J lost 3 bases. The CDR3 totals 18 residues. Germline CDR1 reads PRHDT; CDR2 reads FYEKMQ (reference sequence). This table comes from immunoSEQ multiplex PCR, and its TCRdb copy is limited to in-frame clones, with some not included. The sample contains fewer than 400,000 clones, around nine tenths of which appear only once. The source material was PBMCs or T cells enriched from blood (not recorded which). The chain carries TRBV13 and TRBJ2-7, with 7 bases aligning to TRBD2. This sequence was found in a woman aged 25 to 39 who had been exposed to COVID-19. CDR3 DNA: TGTGCCAGCAGCTATAACTCCGGGGACGGGGGGACTCTCTACGAGCAGTACTTC. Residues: CASSYNSGDGGTLYEQYF.